The clone carrying this TCR beta chain was found many times. Its antigen remains unidentified. This sample is drawn from a study of blood T cells in healthy people across ages. Next came a second PCR, run for about 7 to 12 cycles, which used a sample-barcoded 5' primer along with a J-beta primer mix. TCRdb reprocessed the 5' RACE reads with MiXCR, giving one entry per CDR3 protein. The sample has about 760,000 distinct CDR3 sequences, approximately 25% seen once. Trimming cost V 1 base and J 3 bases, with 6 bases left between them. This CDR3 comprises 13 residues. Germline loops: CDR1 SGHTA, CDR2 FQGTGA. Per-sample PBMC isolation yielded at least 6.5 million cells. The study, taken as a whole, reports: There was a strong correlation between TCR beta diversity and naive T cell percentage. Estimated diversity that came from one million T cells was considered an underestimate.

The same sample was also used in a study of T cells of mothers and their children.

This receptor was taken from a boy younger than 18 in good health. Sequenced material: blood. The chain links TRBV7-3 to TRBJ2-5, with D perhaps assigned TRBD1 or TRBD2 (5 bases each). CDR3 nucleotide sequence: TGTGCCAGCAGCTTAAGAGGGGAAGAGACCCAGTACTTC. Translation: CASSLRGEETQYF.